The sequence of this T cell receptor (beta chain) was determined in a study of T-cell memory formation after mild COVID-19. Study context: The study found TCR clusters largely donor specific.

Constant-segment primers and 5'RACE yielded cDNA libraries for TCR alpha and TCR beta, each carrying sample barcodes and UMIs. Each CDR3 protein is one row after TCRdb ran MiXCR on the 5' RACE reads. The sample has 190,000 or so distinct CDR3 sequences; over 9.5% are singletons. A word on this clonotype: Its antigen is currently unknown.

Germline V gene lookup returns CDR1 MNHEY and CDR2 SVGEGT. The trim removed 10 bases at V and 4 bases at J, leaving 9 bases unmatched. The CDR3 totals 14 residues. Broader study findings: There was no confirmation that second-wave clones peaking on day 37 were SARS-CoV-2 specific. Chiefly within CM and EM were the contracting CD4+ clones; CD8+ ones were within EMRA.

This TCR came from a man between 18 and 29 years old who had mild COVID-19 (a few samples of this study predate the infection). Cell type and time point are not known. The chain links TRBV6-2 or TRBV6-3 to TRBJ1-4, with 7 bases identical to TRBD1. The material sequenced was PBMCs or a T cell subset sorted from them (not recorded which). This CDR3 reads CAIVQGSGNEKLFF. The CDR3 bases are TGTGCCATCGTACAGGGGTCTGGTAATGAAAAACTGTTTTTT.